This passage covers 23 T cell receptor beta chains from one sample sequenced in a study of shared clonotypes between healthy human individuals. Terminally differentiated effector memory CD45RA+ cells were excluded from the naive CD8 cells, which were CD45RO-negative and positively selected for CCR7. Libraries were prepared by immunoSEQ multiplex PCR; TCRdb keeps only in-frame clonotypes and omits some of them. The table shows about 2 million clones, with roughly 95% occurring only once. The specimen was naive CD8+ T cells sorted from blood. All receptors come from a young man in good health.

The chain recombines TRBV27 with TRBJ2-6, with D maybe TRBD2 (6 bases). The V gene's germline CDR1 is MNHEY and CDR2 SMNVEV (reference sequence). The CDR3 sequence is 14 residues long. V was trimmed by 10 bases and J by 4 bases, leaving 14 bases between them. In nucleotides, the CDR3 is TGTGCCACCGGCGCGGGATCCGGGGCCAACGTCCTGACTTTC. Translated: CATGAGSGANVLTF.

This clone was picked up one time. The chain couples TRBV28 to TRBJ2-1; perhaps TRBD2 as D (5 bases). The CDR3 has 13 amino acids. Trimming stripped 6 bases from V and 10 bases from J, with 16 bases between. Germline CDR1 MDHEN, CDR2 SYDVKM. The DNA of the CDR3 is TGTGCCAGCAGCCCTACCCGTGGCGGGGAGCAGTTCTTC. Protein sequence: CASSPTRGGEQFF.

The genes are TRBV21-1 and TRBJ2-7. TRBV21-1 is deemed a pseudogene. The CDR3 runs to 12 residues. The CDR3: CASSNEQREQYF. In DNA form, the CDR3 reads TGTGCCAGCAGCAATGAGCAAAGGGAGCAGTACTTC.

The J gene is TRBJ2-7, the V gene TRBV30, with 10 bases fitting TRBD2. The CDR3 runs 14 residues. The V gene end was trimmed by 0 bases and the J gene end by 6 bases; junction bases not matched to a gene: 5. Germline values: CDR1 GTSNPN, CDR2 SVGIG (reference sequence). CDR3 nucleotides: TGTGCCTGGAGTGTAGGGCTAGCGGGAGCCGAGCAGTACTTC. Protein: CAWSVGLAGAEQYF.

The chain links TRBV5-6 to TRBJ1-2, with D possibly being TRBD1 (5 bases). CDR3 length equals 13 residues. V gave up 0 bases and J gave up 5 bases, with 8 bases separating them. Germline CDR1 SGHDT, CDR2 YYEEEE. CDR3 DNA: TGTGCCAGCAGCTTGGAGGGGTTGTATGGCTACACCTTC. Translation gives CASSLEGLYGYTF.

V and J are TRBV15 and TRBJ2-1, with D perhaps matching TRBD2 (5 bases). V lost 4 bases and J 6 bases, leaving 13 bases between the germline ends. This CDR3 spans 14 amino acids. Per the germline V gene, CDR1 is LNHNV and CDR2 is YYDKDF (reference sequence). For the CDR3, the DNA is TGTGCCACCAGCATGGGTGGCGGGCTCAATGAGCAGTTCTTC. Its protein product is CATSMGGGLNEQFF.

The chain is built from TRBV5-1 and TRBJ2-3; D unresolved. The CDR3 consists of 14 residues. Trimming removed 2 bases from V and 5 bases from J, with 12 bases in between. Per the germline V gene, CDR1 is SGHRS and CDR2 is YFSETQ. CDR3 protein: CASSFGPTGDTQYF. CDR3 coding DNA: TGCGCCAGCAGCTTTGGACCTACTGGAGATACGCAGTATTTT.

The CDR3 sequence is CASSDSQGRAENQPQHF. The CDR3 DNA follows: TGTGCCAGCAGTGACAGCCAGGGACGGGCGGAAAATCAGCCCCAGCATTTT. The chain recombines TRBV2 with TRBJ1-5, with D possibly being TRBD1 (5 bases). The CDR3 is 17 residues long. CDR1 and CDR2 (germline): SNHLY, FYNNEI. With 3 bases removed from V and 4 bases from J, the gap between germline ends came to 19 bases.

The CDR3 DNA sequence: TGCAGCGTTGAAGGGGGGGTCTCCTACGAGCAGTACTTC. Encoded protein: CSVEGGVSYEQYF. This chain connects TRBV29-1 to TRBJ2-7, with D perhaps TRBD2 (6 bases). With 1 base removed from V and 0 bases from J, the gap between germline ends came to 7 bases. The germline V gene encodes CDR1 SQVTM and CDR2 ANQGSEA. This CDR3 is 13 amino acids long.

The rearrangement joins TRBV11-2 to TRBJ2-7, with a tentative D call TRBD1 (5 bases). CDR3 length equals 13 residues. Looked up from germline, CDR1 is SGHAT and CDR2 is FQNNGV. Trimming removed 8 bases from V and 3 bases from J, with 14 bases in between. The CDR3 is CASRDSGYYEQYF. The CDR3 DNA sequence: TGTGCCAGCCGAGACAGTGGTTACTACGAGCAGTACTTC.

The chain joins TRBV7-9 to TRBJ2-2; 7 nucleotides align to TRBD1. Germline values: CDR1 SEHNR, CDR2 FQNEAQ (reference sequence). There are 19 residues in the CDR3. V was pared by 0 bases and J by 0 bases, with 10 bases of the junction left unmatched. The CDR3 loop reads CASSLAGTVNFANTGELFF. The CDR3 region has the DNA TGTGCCAGCAGCTTAGCCGGGACAGTCAATTTCGCGAACACCGGGGAGCTGTTTTTT.

V usage is TRBV5-4 and J usage is TRBJ2-3; tentative D call: TRBD1 (6 bases). The CDR3 length is 13 residues. From germline, CDR1 is SGHNT and CDR2 YYREEE (reference sequence). V was shortened by 4 bases and J by 4 bases, with 10 bases between the two germline ends. DNA for the CDR3: TGTGCCAGCAGCGGCGGACAGTCAGATACGCAGTATTTT. Its protein product is CASSGGQSDTQYF.

This clone was counted once. CDR3 DNA sequence: TGTGCCACCAGCAGCGATCGGGTCACTGAAGCTTTCTTT. Translated: CATSSDRVTEAFF. The chain links TRBV15 to TRBJ1-1, with unresolved D. The CDR3 contains 13 residues. With 3 bases removed from V and 4 bases from J, the gap between germline ends came to 9 bases. Germline lookup yields CDR1 LNHNV and CDR2 YYDKDF (reference sequence).

The chain couples TRBV10-3 to TRBJ2-2; a weak D match, TRBD2 (7 bases). CDR3 length: 14 residues. Trimming removed 6 bases at V and 7 bases at J, with 15 bases between. Germline loops: CDR1 ENHRY, CDR2 SYGVKD. This CDR3 is CAISAPGGSGELFF. The CDR3 DNA reads TGTGCCATCAGCGCCCCGGGGGGCAGCGGGGAGCTGTTTTTT.

The J gene is TRBJ2-1, the V gene TRBV6-5; D is unclear. The ends were cut back, 5 bases at V and 7 bases at J, with 15 bases in the middle. The CDR3 consists of 14 residues. Germline loops: CDR1 MNHEY, CDR2 SVGAGI. CDR3 sequence: CASSLSGFGNEQFF. The DNA for the CDR3 is TGTGCCAGCAGTCTTTCCGGGTTTGGGAATGAGCAGTTCTTC.

The CDR3 sequence is CASSLELRGSTGELFF. The CDR3 region has the DNA TGTGCCAGCAGCTTAGAACTCCGGGGCTCCACCGGGGAGCTGTTTTTT. This sequence joins TRBV7-9 and TRBJ2-2, with D perhaps assigned TRBD1 or TRBD2 (5 bases each). Trimming stripped 1 base from V and 4 bases from J, with 13 bases between. The V gene's germline CDR1 is SEHNR and CDR2 FQNEAQ (reference sequence). This CDR3 has 16 residues.

The V call is TRBV6-1, the J call TRBJ2-7; D call uncertain. Trimming took 2 bases from V and 2 from J, leaving 13 bases between them. Germline CDR1 MNHNS, CDR2 SASEGT. CDR3 length: 15 residues. CDR3 bases: TGTGCCAGCAGTGAATTAACGTATCCTACCTACGAGCAGTACTTC. Its translation: CASSELTYPTYEQYF.

This chain links TRBV7-9 with TRBJ1-1; TRBD1 is a possible D gene (5 bases). Germline CDR1 reads SEHNR; CDR2 reads FQNEAQ (reference sequence). This CDR3 has 16 residues. V dropped 2 bases and J dropped 7 bases, with 20 bases sitting between them. The CDR3 region is CASSLSAVEGLDEAFF. The DNA of the CDR3 is TGTGCCAGCAGCTTATCGGCCGTAGAGGGGTTGGATGAAGCTTTCTTT.

The J gene is TRBJ2-7, the V gene TRBV13, with 7 nucleotides matching TRBD2. This CDR3 has 15 residues. With V trimmed by 5 bases and J by 4 bases, 11 bases remained unmatched. CDR1 and CDR2 (germline): PRHDT, FYEKMQ (reference sequence). CDR3 protein: CASSNHAGETYEQYF. The CDR3 bases are TGTGCCAGCAGCAATCACGCGGGGGAGACATACGAGCAGTACTTC.

This clone was found once. The chain recombines TRBV7-2 with TRBJ2-7; D is ambiguous. V was pared by 4 bases and J by 3 bases, with 13 bases between. This CDR3 contains 14 residues. Germline V lookup: CDR1 SGHTA, CDR2 FQGNSA. The CDR3 sequence: CASSSPAVDYEQYF. In DNA form, the CDR3 reads TGTGCCAGCAGCTCTCCAGCAGTGGACTACGAGCAGTACTTC.

The chain's CDR3 is CASSLTGFEAFF. DNA for the CDR3: TGTGCCAGCAGCTTAACGGGCTTTGAAGCTTTCTTT. The rearrangement joins TRBV5-4 to TRBJ1-1, with unresolved D. The CDR3 extends over 12 amino acids. The V gene lost 2 bases and the J gene lost 7 bases, with 9 bases spanning the gap. The germline V gene encodes CDR1 SGHNT and CDR2 YYREEE (reference sequence).

V usage is TRBV7-9 and J usage is TRBJ2-7; D gene unclear. Trimming took 5 bases from V and 3 from J, leaving 14 bases between them. The CDR3 extends over 14 amino acids. Germline values: CDR1 SEHNR, CDR2 FQNEAQ (reference sequence). The CDR3 DNA is TGTGCCAGCAGCCCGTCGACAAACTACTACGAGCAGTACTTC. Amino acid sequence: CASSPSTNYYEQYF.

This clone was counted a single time. This rearrangement joins TRBV4-1 to TRBJ2-7; a possible D gene is TRBD1 (5 bases). Trimming cost V 5 bases and J 4 bases, with 12 bases left between them. The CDR3 runs 13 residues. The V gene's germline CDR1 is MGHRA and CDR2 YSYEKL. CDR3 sequence reads: CASSITGGYEQYF. As DNA, the CDR3 is TGCGCCAGCAGCATCACAGGCGGATACGAGCAGTACTTC.